The T cell receptor beta chain described here comes from a study of blood T cells in healthy people across ages. Study context: About one barcoded beta molecule per two T cells came from capture by template switching. Study-wide results and caveats: Long-lived donors exceeded aged donors in naive CD4+ cells and diversity.

This clonotype was found a few times. Its antigen is not identified. Total RNA extraction produced at least 5 micrograms (per sample) for the study. The germline CDR1 and CDR2 sequences are DFQATT and SNEGSKA (reference sequence). V shed 6 bases and J shed 2 bases, with 14 bases lying between them. CDR3 size: 13 residues. PCR was performed a second time for about 7 to 12 cycles using a sample-barcoded 5' primer and a J-beta primer mix. All cDNA molecules were each tagged by a template-switch adaptor with 12 random nucleotides. In TCRdb, the 5' RACE reads were re-called with MiXCR into one record per CDR3 protein. The profile covers 550,000 to 750,000 distinct CDR3 sequences, with 21% appearing a single time and approximately 3.7% taken by the ten largest.

The chain carries TRBV20-1 and TRBJ2-7; D might be TRBD1 (6 bases). The TCR originated in a man aged 65-85 years in good health. Sequenced sample: blood. Here the CDR3 reads CSAAGVPPYEQYF. CDR3 DNA: TGCAGTGCCGCAGGGGTCCCTCCCTACGAGCAGTACTTC.